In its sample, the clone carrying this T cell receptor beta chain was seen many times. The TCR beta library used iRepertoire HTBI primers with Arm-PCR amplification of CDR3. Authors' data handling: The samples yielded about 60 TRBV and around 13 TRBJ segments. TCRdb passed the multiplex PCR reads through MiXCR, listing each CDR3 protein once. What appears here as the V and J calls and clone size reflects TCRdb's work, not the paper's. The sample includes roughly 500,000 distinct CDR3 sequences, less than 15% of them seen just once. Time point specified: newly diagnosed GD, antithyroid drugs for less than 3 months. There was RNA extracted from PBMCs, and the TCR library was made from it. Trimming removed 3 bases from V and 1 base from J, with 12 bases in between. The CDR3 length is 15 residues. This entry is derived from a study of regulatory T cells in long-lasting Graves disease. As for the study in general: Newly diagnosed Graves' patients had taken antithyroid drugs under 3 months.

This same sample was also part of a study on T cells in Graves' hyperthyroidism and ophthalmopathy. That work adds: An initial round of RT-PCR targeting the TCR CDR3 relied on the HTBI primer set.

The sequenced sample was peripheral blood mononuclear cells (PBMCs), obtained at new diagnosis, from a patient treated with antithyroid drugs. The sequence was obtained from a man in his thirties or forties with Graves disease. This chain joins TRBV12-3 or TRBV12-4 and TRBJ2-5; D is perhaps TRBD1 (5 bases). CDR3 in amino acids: CASSLAQAIQETQYF. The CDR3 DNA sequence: TGTGCCAGCAGTTTGGCACAGGCGATCCAAGAGACCCAGTACTTC.